These 8 T cell receptor beta chains were sequenced from one sample in a study of beta chain features in type 1 diabetes (dated by TCRdb to the late 2010s). Library construction relied on the immunoSEQ multiplex PCR assay. The entire isolated RNA was reverse transcribed using the High Capacity cDNA Reverse Transcription Kit, and thus expressed TCRB transcripts were sequenced. Not all clones reach the TCRdb copy of this immuneACCESS table, which keeps in-frame sequences only. Checked studies attribute under half of the gap to unresolved V genes and leave the rest unexplained. In this sample the table shows about 470,000 clones, 30% of which occur a single time. The ten most abundant clones make up almost 0.065% of the sample. The source material was naive CD4+ T cells from blood. The sample's cell subset or site label, decoded: true naive CD4+ T cells. Source of these receptors: a young man in good health.

This clone showed up just a few times. The chain uses TRBV18 and TRBJ2-7; 10 nucleotides align to TRBD2. J was trimmed by 3 bases and V by 3 bases; bases with no gene match: 2. Germline V gives CDR1 KGHSH, CDR2 LQKENI. The CDR3 is 14 amino acids. The CDR3 is CASSPTSGYYEQYF. The DNA for the CDR3 is TGTGCCAGCTCACCGACTAGCGGGTACTACGAGCAGTACTTC.

V and J are TRBV7-2 and TRBJ2-3, with 12 bases that match TRBD2. V was clipped by 6 bases and J by 4 bases; unmatched bases: 11. Looked up from germline, CDR1 is SGHTA and CDR2 is FQGNSA. The CDR3 loop spans 17 amino acids. CDR3: CASSSYLAGGGPDTQYF. The CDR3 nucleotides read TGTGCCAGCAGTTCCTACCTAGCGGGAGGGGGCCCAGATACGCAGTATTTT.

This clone has just a few counts. The chain recombines TRBV14 with TRBJ2-1, with 7 bases fitting TRBD2. This CDR3 region has 15 residues. Germline assignment: CDR1 SGHDN and CDR2 FVKESK. V gave up 4 bases and J gave up 0 bases; unmatched junction bases: 3. CDR3 in amino acids: CASSPRLASYNEQFF. Written as DNA, the CDR3 is TGTGCCAGCAGCCCTAGACTAGCCTCCTACAATGAGCAGTTCTTC.

The chain recombines TRBV5-5 with TRBJ2-1; D remains unclear. This CDR3 region has 15 residues. Deletions cut 5 bases from V and 0 bases from J, with 12 bases between. Germline loops: CDR1 SGHKS, CDR2 YYEKEE (reference sequence). In DNA, the CDR3 is TGTGCCAGCAGATTACAGCCGGACTCCTACAATGAGCAGTTCTTC. Residues: CASRLQPDSYNEQFF.

Here the CDR3 reads CASSLMMAYNEKLFF. In DNA form, the CDR3 reads TGTGCCAGCAGCTTAATGATGGCTTATAATGAAAAACTGTTTTTT. V and J are TRBV11-2 and TRBJ1-4; D gene uncertain. Per germline, CDR1 SGHAT and CDR2 FQNNGV. The CDR3 length is 15 residues. Trimming left V 2 bases short and J 4 bases short, with 11 bases between.

The chain recombines TRBV4-3 with TRBJ2-7, with D possibly matching TRBD2 (6 bases). V was clipped by 5 bases and J by 1 base, with 9 bases between them. The CDR3 covers 13 residues. In germline, CDR1 is LGHNA, CDR2 YSLEER. CDR3 in DNA: TGCGCCAGCAGCACTAGCCGGTCCTACGAGCAGTACTTC. Protein: CASSTSRSYEQYF.

This chain connects TRBV25-1 to TRBJ1-4; D unresolved. There are 17 residues in the CDR3. Trimming pared 1 base from V and 3 bases from J, leaving 15 bases between. Germline V lookup: CDR1 MGHDK, CDR2 SYGVNS. The CDR3: CASSESRVLRANEKLFF. For the CDR3, the DNA is TGTGCCAGCAGTGAATCAAGGGTTTTAAGGGCTAATGAAAAACTGTTTTTT.

This clone was detected a few times. The CDR3 nucleotides read TGCGCCAGCAGCCACCTGACGGGCTTGAACACTGAAGCTTTCTTT. Translation: CASSHLTGLNTEAFF. The chain is built from TRBV4-3 and TRBJ1-1, with D hard to call. Trimming took 3 bases from V and 0 from J, leaving 11 bases between them. CDR1 is LGHNA, CDR2 YSLEER, per germline. There are 15 residues in the CDR3.